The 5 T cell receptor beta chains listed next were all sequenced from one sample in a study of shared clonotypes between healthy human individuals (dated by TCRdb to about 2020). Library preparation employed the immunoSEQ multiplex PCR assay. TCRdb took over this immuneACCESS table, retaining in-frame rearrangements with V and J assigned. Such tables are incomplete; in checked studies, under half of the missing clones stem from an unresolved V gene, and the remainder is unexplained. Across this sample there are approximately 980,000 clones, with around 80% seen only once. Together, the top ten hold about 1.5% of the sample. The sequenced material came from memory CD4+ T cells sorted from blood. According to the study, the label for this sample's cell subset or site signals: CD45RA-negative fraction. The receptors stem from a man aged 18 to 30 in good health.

DNA of the CDR3: TGCGCCAGCCACCTGAACCAGGAGTCCGATAGCAATCAGCCCCAGCATTTT. Amino acid sequence: CASHLNQESDSNQPQHF. The chain employs TRBV5-1 and TRBJ1-5; D call uncertain. Germline-derived CDR1 and CDR2 are SGHRS and YFSETQ. This CDR3 has 17 amino acids. The germline V and J ends were trimmed by 7 bases and 0 bases, with 20 bases remaining between them.

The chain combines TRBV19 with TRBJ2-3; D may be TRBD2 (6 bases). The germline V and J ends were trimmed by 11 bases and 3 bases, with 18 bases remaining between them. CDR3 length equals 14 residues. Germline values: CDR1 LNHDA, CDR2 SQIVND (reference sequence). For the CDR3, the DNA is TGTGCCTCCCACTCCCGCCGGGGGACAGATACGCAGTATTTT. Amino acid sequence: CASHSRRGTDTQYF.

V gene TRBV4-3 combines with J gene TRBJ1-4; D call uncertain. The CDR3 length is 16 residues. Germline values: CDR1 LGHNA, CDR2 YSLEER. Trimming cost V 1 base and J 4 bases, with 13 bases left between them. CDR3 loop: CASSQGRVSHNEKLFF. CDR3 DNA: TGCGCCAGCAGCCAAGGGAGGGTCAGTCATAATGAAAAACTGTTTTTT.

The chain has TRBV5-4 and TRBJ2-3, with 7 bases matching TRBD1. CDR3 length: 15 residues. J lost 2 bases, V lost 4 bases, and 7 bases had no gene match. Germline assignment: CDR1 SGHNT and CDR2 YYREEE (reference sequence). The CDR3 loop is CASSTGQADTDTQYF. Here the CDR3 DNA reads TGTGCCAGCAGCACCGGACAGGCTGACACAGATACGCAGTATTTT.

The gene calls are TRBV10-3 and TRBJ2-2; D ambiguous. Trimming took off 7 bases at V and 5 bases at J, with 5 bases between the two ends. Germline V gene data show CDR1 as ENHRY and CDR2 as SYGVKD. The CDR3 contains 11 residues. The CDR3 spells CAITSTGELFF. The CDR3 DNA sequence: TGTGCCATCACCTCTACCGGGGAGCTGTTTTTT.